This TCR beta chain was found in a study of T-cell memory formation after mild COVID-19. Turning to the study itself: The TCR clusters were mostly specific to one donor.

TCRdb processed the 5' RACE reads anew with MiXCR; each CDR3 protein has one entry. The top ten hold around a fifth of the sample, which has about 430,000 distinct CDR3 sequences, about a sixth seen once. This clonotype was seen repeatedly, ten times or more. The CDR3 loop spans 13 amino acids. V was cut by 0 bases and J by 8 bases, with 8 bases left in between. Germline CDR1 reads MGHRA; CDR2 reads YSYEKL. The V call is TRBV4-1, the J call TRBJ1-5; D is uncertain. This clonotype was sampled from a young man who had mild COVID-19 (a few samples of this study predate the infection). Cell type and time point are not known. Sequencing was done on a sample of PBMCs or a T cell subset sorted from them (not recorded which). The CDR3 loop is CASSQDLFEPQHF. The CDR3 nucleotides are TGCGCCAGCAGCCAAGATCTTTTCGAGCCCCAGCATTTT.